These T cell receptor beta chains were read from a single sample in a study of technical replicates of blood from several donors. The repertoire was sequenced with immunoSEQ multiplex PCR; TCRdb's copy has only in-frame clones and lacks some. The sample contains approximately 81,000 clones, around 95% of which appear only once. Sequenced: T cells isolated from PBMCs. The source of these receptors is a human donor in good health. The CDR3 runs from the conserved cysteine through the conserved F or W. The order of the fields is V gene, J gene, clone size, D gene, CDR3 DNA, CDR3 protein. The D gene is left open where the match is weak. A row's size may be missing; if present it is once, few, many or a size class.

V: TRBV19; J: TRBJ2-7; size: -; D: -; DNA: TGTGCCAGTAGTGTACAGGGCCACGAGCAGTACTTC; CDR3: CASSVQGHEQYF
V: TRBV11-2; J: TRBJ2-1; size: -; D: TRBD2; DNA: TGTGCCAGCAGCCTTAGCGGGAAAGCCAATGAGCAGTTCTTC; CDR3: CASSLSGKANEQFF
V: TRBV27; J: TRBJ1-1; size: -; D: TRBD1; DNA: TGTGCCAGCACCGGGACAGGGGAGAACACTGAAGCTTTCTTT; CDR3: CASTGTGENTEAFF
V: TRBV27; J: TRBJ1-4; size: -; D: -; DNA: TGTGCCAGCAGCTCCCTCGCGGGAAAACTGTTTTTT; CDR3: CASSSLAGKLFF
V: TRBV27; J: TRBJ2-7; size: -; D: -; DNA: TGTGCCAGCAGTTTATCGAGGATCCACGAGCAGTACTTC; CDR3: CASSLSRIHEQYF
V: TRBV7-2; J: TRBJ2-3; size: -; D: -; DNA: TGTGCCAGCAGCTCGAGTATCTACAGGGTGTCCGATACGCAGTATTTT; CDR3: CASSSSIYRVSDTQYF
V: TRBV11-2; J: TRBJ2-1; size: -; D: -; DNA: TGTGCCAGCAGCTTAGCGGGGAATGAGCAGTTCTTC; CDR3: CASSLAGNEQFF
V: TRBV27; J: TRBJ2-7; size: once; D: -; DNA: TGTGCCAGCAGTCTCAGCCCGGGGTGGGGAATGTACGAGCAGTACTTC; CDR3: CASSLSPGWGMYEQYF
V: TRBV29-1; J: TRBJ1-1; size: -; D: TRBD1; DNA: TGCAGCGTGGCCGGGACAGGGGGCGCGATGGACACTGAAGCTTTCTTT; CDR3: CSVAGTGGAMDTEAFF
V: TRBV6-4; J: TRBJ2-5; size: once; D: TRBD1; DNA: TGTGCCAGCAGTGAAGAGACAGGGGGGGTAGAGACCCAGTACTTC; CDR3: CASSEETGGVETQYF
V: TRBV5-6; J: TRBJ2-7; size: few; D: TRBD1; DNA: TGTGCCAGCAGCCCCTGGACAGGGGCATACGAGCAGTACTTC; CDR3: CASSPWTGAYEQYF
V: TRBV5-1; J: TRBJ2-7; size: -; D: -; DNA: TGCGCCAGCAGCTTGGGACAGCCCCTGTACGAGCAGTACTTC; CDR3: CASSLGQPLYEQYF
V: TRBV5-4; J: TRBJ2-1; size: -; D: -; DNA: TGTGCCAGCAGTCACAACGGGGGCAATGAGCAGTTCTTC; CDR3: CASSHNGGNEQFF
V: TRBV5-4; J: TRBJ1-1; size: few; D: -; DNA: TGTGCCAGCAGCTATATGACGGGCACTGAAGCTTTCTTT; CDR3: CASSYMTGTEAFF
V: TRBV11-2; J: TRBJ1-1; size: -; D: -; DNA: TGTGCCAGCAGCTTGGAGTCGAACACTGAAGCTTTCTTT; CDR3: CASSLESNTEAFF
V: TRBV5-1; J: TRBJ1-5; size: -; D: -; DNA: TGCGCCAGCAGCTTGGTCAGGCCCGAGCCCCAGCATTTT; CDR3: CASSLVRPEPQHF
V: TRBV19; J: TRBJ2-7; size: -; D: TRBD2; DNA: TGTGCCAGTAGTACGGGAGGATCCTACGAGCAGTACTTC; CDR3: CASSTGGSYEQYF
V: TRBV30; J: TRBJ2-6; size: -; D: -; DNA: TGTGCCTGGAGTGTTCCCCAGTCTGGGGCCAACGTCCTGACTTTC; CDR3: CAWSVPQSGANVLTF
V: TRBV5-5; J: TRBJ1-2; size: -; D: -; DNA: TGTGCCAGCAGCGGACAGCTTACGTACTATGGCTACACCTTC; CDR3: CASSGQLTYYGYTF
V: TRBV2; J: TRBJ2-1; size: -; D: TRBD1; DNA: TGTGCCAGCATAACTGAGACAGGGGGCAATGAGCAGTTCTTC; CDR3: CASITETGGNEQFF
V: TRBV13; J: TRBJ2-7; size: -; D: TRBD1; DNA: TGTGCCAGCAGCCGCGTGGGACAGGGTGCCCACGAGCAGTACTTC; CDR3: CASSRVGQGAHEQYF
V: TRBV14; J: TRBJ1-1; size: -; D: TRBD1; DNA: TGTGCCAGCAGCCAGGACAGGGCTAGGAACACTGAAGCTTTCTTT; CDR3: CASSQDRARNTEAFF
V: TRBV4-2; J: TRBJ2-1; size: -; D: TRBD2; DNA: TGTGCCAGCAGCCAAGGTCGACTAGCGGGCTATGAGCAGTTCTTC; CDR3: CASSQGRLAGYEQFF
V: TRBV4-3; J: TRBJ2-2; size: -; D: -; DNA: TGCGCCAGCAGCCAAGTCTCCAGGGCCGGGGAGCTGTTTTTT; CDR3: CASSQVSRAGELFF
V: TRBV11-2; J: TRBJ2-5; size: once; D: -; DNA: TGTGCCAGCAACAGTCCCAGGGTCCAGGTGGAGACCCAGTACTTC; CDR3: CASNSPRVQVETQYF
V: TRBV25-1; J: TRBJ2-5; size: once; D: -; DNA: TGTGCCAGCAGTGAATTCTCAGGGTCAGAGACCCAGTACTTC; CDR3: CASSEFSGSETQYF
V: TRBV30; J: TRBJ2-1; size: -; D: TRBD2; DNA: TGTGCCTGGAGTGGATTAGCGGGAGGTCCCTCCTACAATGAGCAGTTCTTC; CDR3: CAWSGLAGGPSYNEQFF
V: TRBV2; J: TRBJ1-3; size: -; D: -; DNA: TGTGCCAGCAGGGGACTAACAGGGCCCTCGGGTGACACCATATATTTT; CDR3: CASRGLTGPSGDTIYF
V: TRBV18; J: TRBJ1-1; size: -; D: -; DNA: TGTGCCAGCTCACCACGAGGTCAGAACACTGAAGCTTTCTTT; CDR3: CASSPRGQNTEAFF
V: TRBV7-2; J: TRBJ2-2; size: -; D: -; DNA: TGTGCCAGCAGCTTGGGCAGGGCGAACACCGGGGAGCTGTTTTTT; CDR3: CASSLGRANTGELFF
V: TRBV7-9; J: TRBJ2-1; size: once; D: TRBD2; DNA: TGTGCCAGCCACCTAGCGGGAGTCACTGAGCAGTTCTTC; CDR3: CASHLAGVTEQFF
V: TRBV6-5; J: TRBJ2-7; size: -; D: -; DNA: TGTGCCAGCAGTTCTATCCTCTCCTACGAGCAGTACTTC; CDR3: CASSSILSYEQYF